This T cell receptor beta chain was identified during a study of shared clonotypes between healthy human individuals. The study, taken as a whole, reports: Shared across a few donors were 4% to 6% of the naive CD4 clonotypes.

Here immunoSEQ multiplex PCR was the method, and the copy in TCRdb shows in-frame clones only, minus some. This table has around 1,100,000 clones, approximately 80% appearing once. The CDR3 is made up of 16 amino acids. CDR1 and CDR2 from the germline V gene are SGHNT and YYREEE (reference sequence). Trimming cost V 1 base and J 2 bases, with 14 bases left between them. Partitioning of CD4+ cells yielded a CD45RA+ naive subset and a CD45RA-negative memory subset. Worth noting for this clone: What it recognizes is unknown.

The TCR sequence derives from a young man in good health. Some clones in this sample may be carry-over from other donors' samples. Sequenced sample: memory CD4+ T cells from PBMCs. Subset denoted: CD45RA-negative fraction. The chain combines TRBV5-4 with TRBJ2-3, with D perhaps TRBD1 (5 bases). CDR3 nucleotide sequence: TGTGCCAGCAGCTTGAAGGGGTCGCCCCCCACAGATACGCAGTATTTT. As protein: CASSLKGSPPTDTQYF. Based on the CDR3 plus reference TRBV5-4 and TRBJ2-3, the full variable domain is ETGVTQSPTHLIKTRGQQVTLRCSSQSGHNTVSWYQQALGQGPQFIFQYYREEENGRGNFPPRFSGLQFPNYSSELNVNALELDDSALYLCASSLKGSPPTDTQYFGPGTRLTVL.